This TCR beta chain was sequenced for a study of cytotoxic CD8 clonotypes in ibrutinib-treated CLL. Study results and caveats: Ibrutinib response saw clonality rise, and progression saw it return toward baseline.

For this clone: Its antigen remains unidentified.

Profiling relied on immunoSEQ multiplex PCR, and the TCRdb table lists in-frame clones only, not all of them. The data contain roughly 12,000 clones, over 75% of them singletons. This material consisted of PBMCs, taken at disease progression, from a patient treated with ibrutinib. The source is a human donor with chronic lymphocytic leukemia.

CDR3 sequence: CASSSRDRDYEQYF. The CDR3 nucleotides read TGTGCCAGTAGTTCCCGGGACAGGGACTACGAGCAGTACTTC. V gene TRBV19 combines with J gene TRBJ2-7, with 9 bases matching TRBD1. V dropped 5 bases and J dropped 3; count of bases not matched to a gene: 5. The CDR3 runs to 14 residues. The germline CDR1 and CDR2 sequences are LNHDA and SQIVND (reference sequence).